The sequence of this T cell receptor beta chain was determined in a study of metastatic and nonmetastatic thyroid tumors. About the research overall: Peripheral blood and tumor or nodule samples from malignant and benign thyroid patients were compared.

Study-wide findings and caveats: Reportedly, malignant thyroid tumors had significantly higher TCR beta diversity than benign nodules, in blood and tumor.

The sample holds many counts of this clone. The antigen remains unidentified. J lost 1 base, V lost 3 bases, and 8 bases had no gene match. The V gene's germline CDR1 is LNHDA and CDR2 SQIVND (reference sequence). The CDR3 covers 17 residues. Per the study methods: CDR3 differences across clinicopathological groups were used to build a distant-metastasis classifier for papillary thyroid cancer. MiXCR re-clonotyped the PCR reads for TCRdb. For this entry, the V and J calls and clone size follow TCRdb and not the study's own pipeline. The sample yields about 23,000 clones, approximately 20% seen once. All patients were untreated before thyroid surgery.

The sequenced sample was blood. The chain uses TRBV19 and TRBJ2-7, with TRBD2 identical over 11 bases. This TCR derives from a male donor with papillary thyroid cancer or a benign thyroid nodule (not recorded which). Some clones in this sample may be carry-over from other donors' samples. The CDR3 reads CASSMGPGTSGSYEQYF. CDR3 sequence (DNA): TGTGCCAGTAGTATGGGTCCCGGGACTAGCGGATCCTACGAGCAGTACTTC.